The clone carrying this T cell receptor (beta chain) has just one count. V lost 6 bases and J 3 bases, leaving 15 bases between the germline ends. There are 14 residues in the CDR3. CDR1 is MDHEN and CDR2 is SYDVKM in the germline V gene. Profiling relied on immunoSEQ multiplex PCR, and the TCRdb table lists in-frame clones only, not all of them. The sample carries 130,000 to 150,000 clones, around 91% recorded once. These data belong to a study of T cell responses to AZD1222 COVID-19 vaccine. The TCR sequence derives from an adult in good health. The chain joins TRBV28 to TRBJ2-7, with a tentative D call TRBD1 (6 bases). Sequencing used peripheral blood, obtained on day 0 of AZD1222 vaccination. The CDR3 DNA follows: TGTGCCAGCAGCCCCGATGAAGGGGGCTACGAGCAGTACTTC. Amino acids: CASSPDEGGYEQYF.